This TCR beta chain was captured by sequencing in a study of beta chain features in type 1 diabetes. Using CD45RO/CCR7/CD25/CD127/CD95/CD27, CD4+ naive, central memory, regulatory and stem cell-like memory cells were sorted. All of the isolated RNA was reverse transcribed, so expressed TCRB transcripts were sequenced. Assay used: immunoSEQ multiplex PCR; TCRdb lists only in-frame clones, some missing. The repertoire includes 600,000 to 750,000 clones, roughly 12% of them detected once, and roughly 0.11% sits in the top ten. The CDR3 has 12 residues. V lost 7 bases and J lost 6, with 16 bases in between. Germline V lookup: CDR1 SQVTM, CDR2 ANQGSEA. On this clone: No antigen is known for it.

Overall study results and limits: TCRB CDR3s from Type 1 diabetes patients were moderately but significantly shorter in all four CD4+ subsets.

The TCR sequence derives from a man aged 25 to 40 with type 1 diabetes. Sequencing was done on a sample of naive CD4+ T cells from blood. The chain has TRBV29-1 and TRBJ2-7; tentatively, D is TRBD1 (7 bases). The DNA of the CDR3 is TGCAGCGCCAACAGGGGAGCGGGCGAGCAGTACTTC. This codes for CSANRGAGEQYF.